This T cell receptor (beta chain) was identified in a study of PD-L1 blockade in urothelial cancer (dated by TCRdb to about 2017). Notes on the research overall: Every patient began therapy in about 2014 and was given atezolizumab 1,200 mg intravenously every 3 weeks. Twenty-five of 29 patients were identified as males with urothelial cancer of bladder origin, and a prior smoking history was reported by 18 of 29 patients. Patients had an ECOG performance status of 0 or 1 and had received between 0 and 3 prior chemotherapy regimens. Blood samples were analyzed at two time points: 3 weeks after treatment start (second dose) and 6 weeks after treatment start. Blood samples yielded a median of roughly 150,000 T cells and more than 75,000 unique TCRs, with median clonality 0.080. Somatic, immune and clinical correlates of response to PD-L1 blockade with atezolizumab in urothelial cancer were the focus of an exploratory multi-omic analysis. Pretreatment tumor samples and matched peripheral blood, collected serially before and after atezolizumab treatment, underwent TCR sequencing. Durable clinical benefit meant progression-free survival longer than 6 months, and TCR features were also tested against progression-free and overall survival. In the same patients who had TCR sequencing, pretreatment tumors also underwent whole exome sequencing and RNA sequencing. Durable clinical benefit was achieved by nine patients and was not achieved by 20 patients. Pretreatment blood TCR-seq was available for about 28 patients, at least one posttreatment blood collection was obtained for some 25 patients, and tumor TCR-seq was available for some 25 patients. General findings and caveats noted by the study authors: Because of the small sample size (n ≈ 30) and the many exploratory analyses performed, the results are intended to be regarded as hypothesis-generating. A pretreatment peripheral blood TCR clonality below the median was linked to improved progression-free and overall survival. Patients with durable benefit showed greater expansion of tumor-associated TCR clones in peripheral blood 3 weeks after starting treatment (n of about 22, p = 0.022).

Synthetic TCR analog templates were spiked into each PCR to estimate absolute template abundance from read counts. The immunoSEQ assay used bias-controlled V and J gene primers to amplify TCRbeta CDR3 regions from genomic DNA. Sequencing of rearranged TCRbeta segments was performed at approximately 20X coverage. The original methods were these. Clustering was used to correct sequencing errors, and CDR3s were annotated against IMGT so that V, D and J genes could be assigned. Only productive TCRbeta rearrangements were used in downstream analyses, excluding out-of-frame or stop-codon sequences. To compute clonality, Shannon entropy was normalized by the log of the number of unique productive sequences and then subtracted from one. Fisher's exact test with Benjamini-Hochberg correction, using a cutoff of adjusted p below 0.01, was how clones that differed between time points or between blood and tumor were identified. In TCRdb, the immuneACCESS table is reduced to in-frame sequences with V and J assigned. These tables do not hold every clone; where another copy was compared, an unresolved V gene accounts for under half, and the others remain unexplained. V, J and clone size are those of that table, while D and trimming were read from the DNA. In all, the sample holds 48,000 or so clones, and around nine tenths of those were seen once. The top ten constitute about 15% of the sample.

As encoded in the germline V gene, CDR1 is KGHSH while CDR2 is LQKENI. The CDR3 holds 16 amino acids from the cysteine to the phenylalanine. Left in the record is the CDR3 DNA by itself, 48 bases read in frame from the first base. V trim: 5 bases; J trim: 0 bases; unmatched bases: 9. Notes on this clone: Its antigen remains unidentified. Base qualities are not provided; no much larger clone lies one nucleotide away.

The time point label for this specimen denotes: pretreatment peripheral blood. The cohort comprised around 30 patients with locally advanced or metastatic urothelial carcinoma treated at Memorial Sloan Kettering on a trial protocol. Peripheral blood mononuclear cells were collected pretreatment and during treatment, at between 1 and 8 total time points per patient. The Qiagen DNeasy Blood extraction kit was used to purify genomic DNA from total PBMCs and tumor samples. PBMCs were collected pretreatment and during treatment, and were isolated and stored as previously described. The starting material was PBMCs, obtained around atezolizumab (anti-PD-L1) treatment. This clonotype was obtained from a woman aged 55-69 years with urothelial cancer. This chain joins TRBV18 to TRBJ1-2, with 7 bases aligning to TRBD1. The DNA sequence is given as TGTGCCAGCTCAATTAAGTGGGACAGAGCTAACTATGGCTACACCTTC. This encodes CASSIKWDRANYGYTF.